The next 29 T cell receptor beta chains were all read from a single sample in a study of blood T cell repertoires in COVID-19. Clones were read by immunoSEQ multiplex PCR, and TCRdb kept only the in-frame ones, dropping some. The table records a few hundred thousand clones, around 80% of them present only once. The sample comprised peripheral blood. These TCRs come from a young woman with acute or convalescent COVID-19.

J is TRBJ2-1 and V is TRBV6-5, with D tentatively TRBD2 (5 bases). The CDR3 has 13 residues. Per the germline V gene, CDR1 is MNHEY and CDR2 is SVGAGI. V dropped 7 bases and J dropped 2 bases, with 9 bases sitting between them. This chain's CDR3 is CASKSGAYNEQFF. CDR3 in DNA: TGTGCCAGCAAAAGCGGAGCCTACAATGAGCAGTTCTTC.

This chain uses TRBV29-1 with TRBJ2-7; D call uncertain. Trimming took 2 bases from V and 0 from J, leaving 8 bases between them. Germline assignment: CDR1 SQVTM and CDR2 ANQGSEA. The CDR3 spans 13 residues. The CDR3 loop reads CSVETESSYEQYF. The CDR3 DNA reads as TGCAGCGTTGAAACTGAGAGCTCCTACGAGCAGTACTTC.

The genes are TRBV3-1 (or the pseudogene TRBV3-2) and TRBJ2-7, with 16 bases aligning to TRBD2. Per germline, CDR1 LGHDT and CDR2 YNNKEL (reference sequence). Trimming removed 3 bases from V and 3 bases from J; junction bases left unmatched: 2. The CDR3 totals 16 residues. The CDR3 sequence is CASSHGTSGRVYEQYF. CDR3 DNA: TGTGCCAGCAGCCACGGGACTAGCGGGAGGGTCTACGAGCAGTACTTC.

This sequence joins TRBV12-3 or TRBV12-4 and TRBJ1-2; 8 bases line up with TRBD1. The V gene end was trimmed by 8 bases and the J gene end by 2 bases; junction bases not matched to a gene: 4. CDR3 size: 13 residues. CDR3 in amino acids: CASQGARNYGYTF. Written as DNA, the CDR3 is TGTGCCAGCCAGGGGGCTCGGAACTATGGCTACACCTTC.

V and J are TRBV6-6 and TRBJ2-6; the D gene is possibly TRBD1 (5 bases). The CDR3 is 18 residues long. Trimming cost V 5 bases and J 2 bases, with 19 bases left between them. CDR1 is MNHNY, CDR2 SVGAGI, per germline (reference sequence). The CDR3 loop is CASSLRQPSSAGANVLTF. The CDR3 bases are TGTGCCAGCAGTCTCAGACAGCCGTCGTCTGCTGGGGCCAACGTCCTGACTTTC.

V gene TRBV6-5 combines with J gene TRBJ2-7; the D gene is possibly TRBD1 (6 bases). Germline CDR1 MNHEY, CDR2 SVGAGI. V lost 0 bases, J lost 6 bases, and 12 bases lay in between. The CDR3 sequence is 14 residues long. Here the CDR3 DNA reads TGTGCCAGCAGTTACTCAGGGGGTGACTCCGAGCAGTACTTC. This encodes CASSYSGGDSEQYF.

This clone was recorded a few times. V usage is TRBV5-1 and J usage is TRBJ1-4; possible D gene TRBD1, 6 bases. V was clipped by 4 bases and J by 7 bases, with 20 bases between them. The CDR3 extends over 16 amino acids. Germline values: CDR1 SGHRS, CDR2 YFSETQ. In DNA form, the CDR3 reads TGCGCCAGCAGCCTTCGACAGGTTTCTGCCTCTGAAAAACTGTTTTTT. This sequence encodes CASSLRQVSASEKLFF.

The chain is built from TRBV28 and TRBJ2-4; weak D call: TRBD2 (6 bases). Germline assignment: CDR1 MDHEN and CDR2 SYDVKM. There are 14 residues in the CDR3. The V and J ends lost 8 bases and 2 bases respectively, with 13 bases between them. The CDR3 region has the DNA TGTGCCAGCCTCGGGGGAAGAACCAAAAACATTCAGTACTTC. It translates to CASLGGRTKNIQYF. Looking up the rest from reference TRBV28 and TRBJ2-4 gives the full variable domain: DVKVTQSSRYLVKRTGEKVFLECVQDMDHENMFWYRQDPGLGLRLIYFSYDVKMKEKGDIPEGYSVSREKKERFSLILESASTNQTSMYLCASLGGRTKNIQYFGAGTRLSVL.

V usage is TRBV5-8 and J usage is TRBJ2-3; 7 nucleotides line up with TRBD1. The CDR3 runs 16 residues. Germline CDR1 is SGHTS and CDR2 is YDEGEE. The V gene end was trimmed by 6 bases and the J gene end by 2 bases; junction bases not matched to a gene: 12. The CDR3 reads CASTLGGQLATDTQYF. The CDR3 coding sequence is TGTGCCAGCACCCTAGGGGGCCAGTTGGCCACAGATACGCAGTATTTT.

The chain carries TRBV29-1 and TRBJ1-1, with D tentatively TRBD1 (5 bases). Trimming left V 7 bases short and J 0 bases short, with 9 bases between. Germline V gives CDR1 SQVTM, CDR2 ANQGSEA. The CDR3 runs 12 residues. CDR3 protein: CSADNMNTEAFF. The DNA for the CDR3 is TGCAGCGCGGACAACATGAACACTGAAGCTTTCTTT.

This clone was seen a single time. The J gene is TRBJ2-1, the V gene TRBV27; perhaps TRBD2 as D (6 bases). The CDR3 extends over 16 amino acids. Trimming took 6 bases from V and 0 from J, leaving 15 bases between them. From germline, CDR1 is MNHEY and CDR2 SMNVEV (reference sequence). The CDR3, as DNA: TGTGCCAGCAGCGTTCGAGCGACTAGCTCCTACAATGAGCAGTTCTTC. Its translation is CASSVRATSSYNEQFF.

This rearrangement joins TRBV20-1 to TRBJ1-4, with D tentatively TRBD1 (6 bases). This CDR3 has 12 amino acids. Germline V gene sequence: CDR1 DFQATT, CDR2 SNEGSKA (reference sequence). The V gene lost 6 bases and the J gene lost 11 bases, with 16 bases spanning the gap. The CDR3 DNA reads as TGCAGTGCAAGTACGACAGGTGACAAACTGTTTTTT. As protein: CSASTTGDKLFF.

This rearrangement joins TRBV6-5 to TRBJ1-2; D is ambiguous. Germline V gene sequence: CDR1 MNHEY, CDR2 SVGAGI. The CDR3 length is 15 residues. V shed 4 bases and J shed 4 bases, with 16 bases lying between them. The CDR3 protein is CASSSPNLGLYGYTF. CDR3 DNA: TGTGCCAGCAGTTCCCCGAATCTGGGCCTCTATGGCTACACCTTC.

The chain uses TRBV14 and TRBJ2-3, with a weak D call TRBD1 (6 bases). The ends were cut back, 4 bases at V and 0 bases at J, with 14 bases in the middle. CDR1 is SGHDN, CDR2 FVKESK, per germline. There are 16 residues in the CDR3. CDR3 nucleotides: TGTGCCAGCAGCCGATCCGGGACATTTAGCACAGATACGCAGTATTTT. Amino acids: CASSRSGTFSTDTQYF.

This clone was counted at least ten times. CDR3 sequence reads: CASSPAGGGSYEQYF. CDR3 nucleotides: TGTGCCAGCAGCCCCGCGGGAGGGGGATCCTACGAGCAGTACTTC. The rearrangement joins TRBV6-2 or TRBV6-3 to TRBJ2-7; TRBD2 aligns across 9 bases. Germline V gene data show CDR1 as MNHEY and CDR2 as SVGEGT. The CDR3 spans 15 residues. The junction had 7 bases not matched to a gene; V was cut back by 6 bases and J by 1 base.

The V gene is TRBV30, the J gene TRBJ1-2, with D possibly TRBD1 on 6 matching bases. CDR1 is GTSNPN and CDR2 is SVGIG in the germline V gene (reference sequence). Trimming removed 4 bases at V and 3 bases at J, with 15 bases between. The CDR3 spans 14 residues. In nucleotides, the CDR3 is TGTGCCTGGACTCGCGGGGGGCGGTACTATGGCTACACCTTC. Amino acids: CAWTRGGRYYGYTF.

This clone was recorded once. V is TRBV19 and J is TRBJ1-4, with D unclear. Germline CDR1 and CDR2: LNHDA and SQIVND (reference sequence). There are 15 residues in the CDR3. Trimming cost V 5 bases and J 4 bases, with 14 bases left between them. The DNA for the CDR3 is TGTGCCAGTAGTGGGAGGGTTGGCCGTAATGAAAAACTGTTTTTT. It translates to CASSGRVGRNEKLFF.

The rearrangement uses TRBV19 and TRBJ2-5; the D gene is possibly TRBD1 (6 bases). The germline gives CDR1 LNHDA, CDR2 SQIVND (reference sequence). The CDR3 runs 13 residues. The V end was cut by 5 bases, the J end by 5 bases, with 12 bases between. CDR3 sequence reads: CASSGGGAETQYF. Written as DNA, the CDR3 is TGTGCCAGTAGTGGTGGGGGCGCGGAGACCCAGTACTTC.

This chain joins TRBV30 and TRBJ1-1; the D gene is possibly TRBD1 (5 bases). Germline V gives CDR1 GTSNPN, CDR2 SVGIG (reference sequence). With 1 base removed from V and 3 bases from J, the gap between germline ends came to 15 bases. The CDR3 contains 15 residues. The CDR3 coding sequence is TGTGCCTGGAGTGGGGTCCGGGGGTGGGACACTGAAGCTTTCTTT. It yields the protein CAWSGVRGWDTEAFF.

Many counts were recorded for this clone. V usage is TRBV7-9 and J usage is TRBJ2-7; 10 bases align to TRBD1. The CDR3 runs 15 residues. The germline V gene encodes CDR1 SEHNR and CDR2 FQNEAQ (reference sequence). J gave up 6 bases and V 4 bases, and 9 bases lay outside the gene matches. CDR3 sequence: CASSSLDRGRAEQYF. CDR3 DNA sequence: TGTGCCAGCAGCTCCCTCGACAGGGGGCGAGCCGAGCAGTACTTC.

V and J are TRBV6-5 and TRBJ1-4; no reliable D call. CDR3 length: 14 residues. V lost 0 bases and J lost 8, with 10 bases in between. Looked up from germline, CDR1 is MNHEY and CDR2 is SVGAGI. The CDR3 DNA sequence: TGTGCCAGCAGTTACTCTGAGGTTCCGGAAAAACTGTTTTTT. Encoded protein: CASSYSEVPEKLFF.

V usage is TRBV28 and J usage is TRBJ1-1; D is uncertain. CDR1 and CDR2 (germline): MDHEN, SYDVKM. Trimming took 1 base from V and 6 from J, leaving 9 bases between them. This CDR3 is 13 amino acids long. The CDR3 here is CASSLFKRAEAFF. The CDR3 nucleotides are TGTGCCAGCAGTTTATTCAAGAGGGCTGAAGCTTTCTTT.

The gene calls are TRBV9 and TRBJ1-2; the D gene is possibly TRBD1 (5 bases). CDR3 length equals 15 residues. Looked up from germline, CDR1 is SGDLS and CDR2 is YYNGEE. Trimming removed 0 bases from V and 4 bases from J, with 13 bases in between. CDR3 DNA: TGTGCCAGCAGCGTAGGTGGAGGGACGAGCTATGGCTACACCTTC. This translates into CASSVGGGTSYGYTF.

The rearrangement joins TRBV19 to TRBJ1-2; the match to TRBD1 covers 8 bases. The CDR3 has 14 amino acids. V shed 3 bases, J shed 8 bases, and the junction held 8 bases outside the gene matches. Germline V lookup: CDR1 LNHDA, CDR2 SQIVND (reference sequence). This chain's CDR3 is CASSIGTGGVGYTF. Written as DNA, the CDR3 is TGTGCCAGTAGTATCGGGACAGGTGGAGTGGGCTACACCTTC. The whole variable domain, remainder taken from reference TRBV19 and TRBJ1-2, is DGGITQSPKYLFRKEGQNVTLSCEQNLNHDAMYWYRQDPGQGLRLIYYSQIVNDFQKGDIAEGYSVSREKKESFPLTVTSAQKNPTAFYLCASSIGTGGVGYTFGSGTRLTVV.

This clone was seen only a few times. This chain uses TRBV2 with TRBJ1-4; no clear D gene. In germline, CDR1 is SNHLY, CDR2 FYNNEI. Trimming left V 3 bases short and J 4 bases short, with 9 bases between. The CDR3 spans 14 residues. Written as DNA, the CDR3 is TGTGCCAGCAGTGACCGCGGTGGTAATGAAAAACTGTTTTTT. The encoded protein is CASSDRGGNEKLFF.

This chain joins TRBV18 and TRBJ2-5, with 9 nucleotides matching TRBD2. Germline values: CDR1 KGHSH, CDR2 LQKENI. The trim removed 6 bases at V and 2 bases at J, leaving 4 bases unmatched. CDR3 length: 14 amino acids. CDR3 protein: CASSPSGVQETQYF. The CDR3 DNA reads as TGTGCCAGCTCGCCTAGCGGGGTGCAAGAGACCCAGTACTTC.

The chain links TRBV7-2 to TRBJ2-1; 8 bases line up with TRBD2. This CDR3 has 13 residues. From germline, CDR1 is SGHTA and CDR2 FQGNSA. V gave up 3 bases and J gave up 11 bases; unmatched junction bases: 6. CDR3 residues: CASSLREREKQFF. The DNA of the CDR3 is TGTGCCAGCAGCTTGAGGGAGCGGGAGAAGCAGTTCTTC.

The chain has TRBV19 and TRBJ2-3; TRBD2 matches 9 bases. The V gene end was trimmed by 9 bases and the J gene end by 4 bases; junction bases not matched to a gene: 11. Germline V CDR1 and CDR2: LNHDA, SQIVND (reference sequence). The CDR3 consists of 15 residues. The CDR3 spells CASRAAGGSADTQYF. As DNA, the CDR3 is TGTGCCAGCAGGGCAGCGGGAGGTAGCGCAGATACGCAGTATTTT.

This chain's CDR3 is CASSQQTGGPDTQYF. The CDR3 DNA follows: TGTGCCAGCAGCCAGCAGACAGGGGGCCCCGATACGCAGTATTTT. V is TRBV3-1 (or the pseudogene TRBV3-2) and J is TRBJ2-3; TRBD1 agrees at 10 bases. The CDR3 runs to 15 residues. V lost 3 bases to trimming and J lost 6 bases; unmatched junction nucleotides: 6. Germline loops: CDR1 LGHDT, CDR2 YNNKEL (reference sequence).